The clone carrying this TCR beta chain was seen many times. Its antigen is not known. This sample stems from a study of T-cell reconstitution after alpha-beta-depleted transplantation in children. The V gene lost 3 bases and the J gene lost 7 bases, with 16 bases spanning the gap. CDR3 length equals 15 residues. Germline CDR1 SGDLS, CDR2 YYNGEE. Preparation of the TCRbeta library used unique molecular identifiers. TCRdb processed the PCR reads anew with MiXCR; each CDR3 protein has one entry. The table shows some 50,000 distinct CDR3 sequences, with about 9.3% occurring only once. Broader study findings: Approximately two months post-transplant, alpha-beta T cells reportedly originated from several hundred expanded graft clones.

The source material was PBMCs, mostly from graft donor cells, sampled 60 days after TCRalphabeta/CD19-depleted stem cell transplant. The source of this sequence is a male patient aged 2 to 9 who had a stem cell transplant for chronic granulomatous disease, so the T cells may come from the graft donor. The chain links TRBV9 to TRBJ2-2; weak D call: TRBD2 (5 bases). CDR3 loop: CASSESRGGGGELFF. The CDR3, as DNA: TGTGCCAGCAGCGAGTCGCGAGGCGGAGGCGGGGAGCTGTTTTTT.